This T cell receptor (beta chain) appears in the sequencing data of a study of Ad26.COV2.S vaccination and SARS-CoV-2 variants. Study as a whole: Into the muscle, Ad26.COV2.S was dosed once or twice, 56 days apart.

The treatment is: roughly 18 received Ad26.COV2.S at low or high dose, single or two shots; about 5 received placebo; per-sample allocation not given. Samples analyzed were those drawn on day 63 after the first vaccine or placebo injection. Clones were read by immunoSEQ multiplex PCR, and TCRdb kept only the in-frame ones, dropping some. The sample consists of 300,000 to 400,000 clones, about 88% of them appearing once. Notes on the study in general: Spike-specific TCR breadth was greater in vaccine than placebo recipients.

This clone occurred once. Its antigen remains unidentified. The CDR3 is made up of 16 amino acids. The V gene end was trimmed by 6 bases and the J gene end by 4 bases; junction bases not matched to a gene: 10. Germline CDR1 is SNHLY and CDR2 is FYNNEI. The gene calls are TRBV2 and TRBJ2-2; TRBD2 matches at 8 bases. The specimen was peripheral blood, collected in a trial of Ad26.COV2.S vaccine versus placebo. The receptor comes from a person between 18 and 65 years old who received the Ad26.COV2.S COVID-19 vaccine or a placebo. The CDR3: CASRPEGLVATGELFF. CDR3 bases: TGTGCCAGCAGGCCCGAGGGACTAGTAGCCACCGGGGAGCTGTTTTTT.